The 14 T cell receptor beta chains reported below all come from one sample, sequenced in a study of CXCR3-negative and CXCR3-positive naive CD8 T cells. The libraries of TRB cDNA were constructed through 5' RACE using UMI labels. TCRdb derives one entry per CDR3 protein from the 5' RACE reads, leaving out DNA. This sample contains 6,000 to 8,500 distinct CDR3 sequences. Sequenced material: naive CXCR3- CD8+ T cells from blood. Subset: CD45RO-CCR7+CD27+CD95- naive CD8+ T cells lacking CXCR3 (TNR3-). Every receptor here comes from a human donor in good health. Some clones in this sample may be carry-over from other donors' samples.

This clonotype is labeled medium-sized based on frequency. This chain connects TRBV5-8 to TRBJ2-6. Germline V gene lookup returns CDR1 SGHTS and CDR2 YDEGEE. This CDR3 is 13 amino acids long. The CDR3 spells CASSYTGANVLTF.

This clonotype registers medium-sized by frequency. The chain carries TRBV14 and TRBJ1-2; TCRdb's D gene call, TRBD1, goes unchecked for lack of DNA. Germline V gene lookup returns CDR1 SGHDN and CDR2 FVKESK. The CDR3 consists of 15 residues. This CDR3 is CASSQDGVPGYGYTF.

Frequency places this clonotype as medium-sized. The J gene is TRBJ2-7, the V gene TRBV21-1; TCRdb's assignment of TRBD2 cannot be checked, as there is no DNA. TRBV21-1 is listed as a pseudogene. CDR3 size: 18 residues. CDR3 protein: CASSKLLAGPLPPYEQYF.

The chain links TRBV7-8 to TRBJ1-1. Germline V gene data show CDR1 as SGHVS and CDR2 as FQNEAQ. The CDR3 is made up of 16 amino acids. The CDR3 reads CASSLAWQRRNTEAFF.

This clonotype is deemed medium-sized (0.01 to 0.1%) by its frequency. The CDR3 sequence is CATSVGLLGSDEQFF. The rearrangement joins TRBV15 to TRBJ2-1; the D call from TCRdb, TRBD2, cannot be confirmed without DNA. The germline gives CDR1 LNHNV, CDR2 YYDKDF (reference sequence). This CDR3 has 15 amino acids.

This clonotype is medium-sized by frequency. The chain recombines TRBV4-2 with TRBJ1-1. Per the germline V gene, CDR1 is LGHNA and CDR2 is YNFKEQ. The CDR3 has 11 residues. The CDR3: CASSKQGQAFF.

V and J are TRBV11-2 and TRBJ2-1. CDR3 size: 14 residues. Germline lookup yields CDR1 SGHAT and CDR2 FQNNGV. This CDR3 reads CASSLFGYDNEQFF.

V usage is TRBV29-1 and J usage is TRBJ2-7; the TRBD2 assignment by TCRdb is unverifiable without DNA. The germline CDR1 and CDR2 sequences are SQVTM and ANQGSEA. The CDR3 runs to 12 residues. CDR3 sequence reads: CSVGTESYEQYF.

The chain joins TRBV7-3 to TRBJ2-3; without DNA, the TCRdb call of TRBD2 cannot be checked. The CDR3 loop spans 16 amino acids. In germline, CDR1 is SGHTA, CDR2 FQGTGA. CDR3 sequence: CASNPGGLAGADTQYF.

Considering frequency, this clonotype is medium-sized (0.01 to 0.1%). This sequence joins TRBV29-1 and TRBJ2-3; the D call of TRBD2 rests on TCRdb alone, since no DNA is present to check it. The germline CDR1 and CDR2 sequences are SQVTM and ANQGSEA. The length of the CDR3 is 16 residues. The CDR3 loop is CSPVSAGLAGIGTQYF.

The chain couples TRBV18 to TRBJ1-5; checking the TCRdb D call of TRBD1 is not possible without DNA. Germline CDR1 reads KGHSH; CDR2 reads LQKENI. The CDR3 spans 15 residues. The CDR3 sequence is CASSLEQGFSQPQHF.

The chain combines TRBV9 with TRBJ1-1. Germline lookup yields CDR1 SGDLS and CDR2 YYNGEE. The CDR3 sequence is 13 residues long. CDR3 protein: CASSVEADTEAFF.

By frequency, this clonotype registers medium-sized. The chain is built from TRBV19 and TRBJ1-2; TCRdb picks TRBD1, but there is no DNA to check that call. From germline, CDR1 is LNHDA and CDR2 SQIVND (reference sequence). The CDR3 extends over 13 amino acids. The CDR3 spells CASRPGQVYGYTF. The complete variable domain, with remaining parts taken from reference TRBV19 and TRBJ1-2, reads DGGITQSPKYLFRKEGQNVTLSCEQNLNHDAMYWYRQDPGQGLRLIYYSQIVNDFQKGDIAEGYSVSREKKESFPLTVTSAQKNPTAFYLCASRPGQVYGYTFGSGTRLTVV.

This chain joins TRBV9 and TRBJ1-3. This CDR3 has 15 amino acids. CDR1 is SGDLS and CDR2 is YYNGEE in the germline V gene. The CDR3 spells CASSPHQSSGNTIYF.